These 14 T cell receptor beta chains originate from one sample sequenced in a study of tumor-infiltrating lymphocytes in localized non-small cell lung cancer. Data came from immunoSEQ multiplex PCR; TCRdb stores just in-frame clones and leaves some out. Altogether about 13,000 clones are present, 74% being singletons, with the ten largest covering roughly 13%. The source material was uninvolved lung tissue not adjacent to the tumor. Receptors were obtained from a human donor with non-small cell lung cancer.

The genes are TRBV6-5 and TRBJ1-4, with TRBD1 matching over 7 bases. CDR1 is MNHEY, CDR2 SVGAGI, per germline. The V and J ends lost 5 bases and 1 base, in that order; junction bases with no gene match: 4. The CDR3 extends over 15 amino acids. The CDR3 coding sequence is TGTGCCAGCAGTACATCAGGGGGAACTAATGAAAAACTGTTTTTT. Translation gives CASSTSGGTNEKLFF.

The V call is TRBV15, the J call TRBJ1-2, with D possibly TRBD1 on 5 matching bases. The germline V gene encodes CDR1 LNHNV and CDR2 YYDKDF (reference sequence). The ends were cut back, 0 bases at V and 5 bases at J, with 10 bases in the middle. This CDR3 region has 14 residues. The DNA of the CDR3 is TGTGCCACCAGCAGAGATGGACAAGTTTATGGCTACACCTTC. Translated, it gives CATSRDGQVYGYTF.

The chain couples TRBV27 to TRBJ2-5, with D tentatively TRBD2 (5 bases). Per the germline V gene, CDR1 is MNHEY and CDR2 is SMNVEV (reference sequence). The CDR3 sequence is 14 residues long. The V and J ends lost 3 bases and 5 bases respectively, with 13 bases between them. The CDR3 loop reads CASSFLTSLETQYF. CDR3 coding DNA: TGTGCCAGCAGTTTCCTCACTAGTTTGGAGACCCAGTACTTC.

V gene TRBV6-1 combines with J gene TRBJ2-7; D gene uncertain. The ends were cut back, 7 bases at V and 2 bases at J, with 6 bases in the middle. In germline, CDR1 is MNHNS, CDR2 SASEGT. The CDR3 runs 11 residues. The CDR3 region has the DNA TGTGCCAGCAAGGGCACCTACGAGCAGTACTTC. Translating it yields CASKGTYEQYF.

The chain employs TRBV7-2 and TRBJ2-7; D is ambiguous. Germline lookup yields CDR1 SGHTA and CDR2 FQGNSA. With 5 bases removed from V and 0 bases from J, the gap between germline ends came to 11 bases. The CDR3 loop spans 14 amino acids. CDR3 region: CASSQSFNSYEQYF. As DNA, the CDR3 is TGTGCCAGCAGCCAAAGTTTCAACTCCTACGAGCAGTACTTC.

This chain uses TRBV27 with TRBJ2-3, with 10 bases aligning to TRBD2. Per the germline V gene, CDR1 is MNHEY and CDR2 is SMNVEV (reference sequence). V gave up 6 bases and J gave up 2 bases; unmatched junction bases: 14. CDR3 length: 18 amino acids. CDR3 bases: TGTGCCAGCAGGTCGCTAGCGGGGGCCGCCCCCGACACAGATACGCAGTATTTT. Protein sequence: CASRSLAGAAPDTDTQYF.

V and J are TRBV30 and TRBJ1-2; TRBD1 matches 11 bases. With V trimmed by 5 bases and J by 7 bases, 3 bases remained unmatched. Per germline, CDR1 GTSNPN and CDR2 SVGIG (reference sequence). The CDR3 covers 12 residues. The CDR3 coding sequence is TGTGCCTGGGCGGACAGGGGGCCTGGCTACACCTTC. This encodes CAWADRGPGYTF.

This chain uses TRBV5-4 with TRBJ2-7, with 9 positions matching TRBD2. The CDR3 has 17 amino acids. The ends lost 7 bases at V and 0 bases at J; junction bases unmatched: 14. CDR1 is SGHNT and CDR2 is YYREEE in the germline V gene (reference sequence). This CDR3 reads CASSPGRAGGYSYEQYF. The CDR3 coding sequence is TGTGCCAGCTCCCCCGGTCGGGCGGGGGGGTACTCCTACGAGCAGTACTTC.

The rearrangement links TRBV28 to TRBJ1-1; 9 positions agree with TRBD1. CDR1 is MDHEN and CDR2 is SYDVKM in the germline V gene. CDR3 length: 15 amino acids. J was trimmed by 6 bases and V by 5 bases; bases with no gene match: 10. CDR3 nucleotides: TGTGCCAGCAGTCCCCGGGACAGGGAGTTTGCTGAAGCTTTCTTT. Its protein is CASSPRDREFAEAFF.

The V and J genes are TRBV5-4 and TRBJ1-6; tentatively, D is TRBD1 (5 bases). V lost 5 bases, J lost 8 bases, and 17 bases lay in between. In germline, CDR1 is SGHNT, CDR2 YYREEE (reference sequence). The CDR3 is 15 residues long. CDR3 sequence reads: CASRRSRGADSPLHF. As DNA, the CDR3 is TGTGCCAGCAGGAGGAGTAGGGGCGCGGATTCACCCCTCCACTTT.

This clone has a handful of counts. The chain links TRBV6-1 to TRBJ1-2; D call uncertain. Trimming removed 3 bases from V and 5 bases from J, with 10 bases in between. Germline loops: CDR1 MNHNS, CDR2 SASEGT. The CDR3 contains 13 residues. CDR3 sequence: CASSDYGSYGYTF. The CDR3 nucleotides read TGTGCCAGCAGTGATTACGGGTCGTATGGCTACACCTTC.

In its sample, this clone was seen a few times. The rearrangement joins TRBV5-1 to TRBJ2-7; D might be TRBD2 (6 bases). V lost 4 bases to trimming and J lost 1 base, with 27 bases between them. CDR1 and CDR2 from the germline V gene are SGHRS and YFSETQ. This CDR3 contains 19 residues. The chain's CDR3 is CASSPWGWRDRRGSYEQYF. CDR3 DNA sequence: TGCGCCAGCAGCCCATGGGGTTGGAGGGACCGTCGAGGGTCCTACGAGCAGTACTTC.

The rearrangement joins TRBV28 to TRBJ2-7; the match to TRBD2 covers 9 bases. V was clipped by 3 bases and J by 4 bases; unmatched bases: 4. The CDR3 consists of 14 residues. CDR1 MDHEN and CDR2 SYDVKM come from the germline V gene. CDR3 DNA: TGTGCCAGCAGTTTCCGCGGGAGGGCGTACGAGCAGTACTTC. It specifies CASSFRGRAYEQYF. Filled out from reference TRBV28 and TRBJ2-7, the complete variable domain reads DVKVTQSSRYLVKRTGEKVFLECVQDMDHENMFWYRQDPGLGLRLIYFSYDVKMKEKGDIPEGYSVSREKKERFSLILESASTNQTSMYLCASSFRGRAYEQYFGPGTRLTVT.

This clone was counted between two and nine times. The chain uses TRBV10-2 and TRBJ1-1, with a weak D call TRBD1 (6 bases). V was pared by 7 bases and J by 4 bases, with 19 bases between. From germline, CDR1 is WSHSY and CDR2 SAAADI. CDR3 length: 15 residues. CDR3 sequence (DNA): TGCGCCAGCACGCGTCTAACAGGGTCAGGCACTGAAGCTTTCTTT. Residues: CASTRLTGSGTEAFF.